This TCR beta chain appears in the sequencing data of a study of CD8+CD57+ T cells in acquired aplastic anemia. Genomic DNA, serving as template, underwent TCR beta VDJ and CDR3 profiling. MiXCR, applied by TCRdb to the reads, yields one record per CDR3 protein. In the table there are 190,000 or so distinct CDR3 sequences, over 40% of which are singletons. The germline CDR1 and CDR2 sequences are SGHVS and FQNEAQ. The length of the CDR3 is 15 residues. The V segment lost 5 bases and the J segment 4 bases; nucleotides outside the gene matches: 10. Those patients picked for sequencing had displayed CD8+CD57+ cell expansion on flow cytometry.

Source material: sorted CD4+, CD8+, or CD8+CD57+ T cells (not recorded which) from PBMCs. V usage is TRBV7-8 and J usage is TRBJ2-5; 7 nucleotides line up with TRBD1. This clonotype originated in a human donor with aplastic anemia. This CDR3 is CASSTMTGSGETQYF. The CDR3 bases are TGTGCCAGCAGCACTATGACAGGGTCCGGAGAGACCCAGTACTTC. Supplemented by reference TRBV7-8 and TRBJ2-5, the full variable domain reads GAGVSQSPRYKVAKRGQDVALRCDPISGHVSLFWYQQALGQGPEFLTYFQNEAQLDKSGLPSDRFFAERPEGSVSTLKIQRTQQEDSAVYLCASSTMTGSGETQYFGPGTRLLVL.